The present entry profiles one T cell receptor (beta chain) with its context. What it recognizes is unknown. Produced via immunoSEQ multiplex PCR; TCRdb's table is partial and in-frame only. In the table there are approximately 480,000 clones, roughly 89% of which are singletons. The data originate from a study of Ad26.COV2.S vaccination and SARS-CoV-2 variants. Study-wide context: Within the COV1001 Ad26.COV2.S trial arm, the donor was enrolled. In the study, Ad26.COV2.S was injected intramuscularly once, or twice 56 days apart.

Study-wide findings and caveats: Analyses of TCR breadth and depth may have underestimated total T cell responses.

V lost 4 bases to trimming and J lost 2 bases, with 15 bases between them. The germline V gene encodes CDR1 WNHNN and CDR2 SYGVQD (reference sequence). This CDR3 spans 15 amino acids. Treatment denoted: approximately 18 received Ad26.COV2.S at low or high dose, single or two shots; 5 received placebo; per-sample allocation not given. Each sample was drawn 63 days after the first injection (of vaccine or placebo). Specimen: peripheral blood, collected in a trial of Ad26.COV2.S vaccine versus placebo. This TCR came from a person aged 18 to 65 who received the Ad26.COV2.S COVID-19 vaccine or a placebo. The V gene is TRBV10-1, the J gene TRBJ2-7; no reliable D call. The CDR3 is CASSGVRSLTYEQYF. Written as DNA, the CDR3 is TGCGCCAGCAGTGGGGTCAGAAGTCTCACCTACGAGCAGTACTTC.